This T cell receptor (beta chain) was sequenced in a study of T cell responses to AZD1222 COVID-19 vaccine. This CDR3 spans 13 amino acids. Trimming shortened V by 7 bases and J by 0 bases, and 7 bases separated the two germline ends. Germline-derived CDR1 and CDR2 are SQVTM and ANQGSEA. Produced via immunoSEQ multiplex PCR; TCRdb's table is partial and in-frame only. The sample consists of 150,000 to 200,000 clones, about 90% of them appearing once. The chain joins TRBV29-1 to TRBJ2-6; D remains ambiguous. The sequence was collected from an adult who received the MenACWY meningococcal vaccine as a control. This specimen was peripheral blood, taken 28 days after the second dose of the MenACWY control vaccine. The CDR3 protein is CSAYVSGANVLTF. For the CDR3, the DNA is TGCAGCGCGTATGTCTCTGGGGCCAACGTCCTGACTTTC. Full variable domain (missing parts from reference TRBV29-1 and TRBJ2-6): SAVISQKPSRDICQRGTSLTIQCQVDSQVTMMFWYRQQPGQSLTLIATANQGSEATYESGFVIDKFPISRPNLTFSTLTVSNMSPEDSSIYLCSAYVSGANVLTFGAGSRLTVL.